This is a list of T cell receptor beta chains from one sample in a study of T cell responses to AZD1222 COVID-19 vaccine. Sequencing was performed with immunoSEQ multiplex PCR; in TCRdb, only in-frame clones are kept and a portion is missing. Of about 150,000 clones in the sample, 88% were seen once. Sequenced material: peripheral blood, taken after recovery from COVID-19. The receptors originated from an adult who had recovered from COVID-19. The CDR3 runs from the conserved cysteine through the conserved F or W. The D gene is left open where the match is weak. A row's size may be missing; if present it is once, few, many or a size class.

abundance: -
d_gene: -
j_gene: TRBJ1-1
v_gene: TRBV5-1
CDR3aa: CASSLLPGENTEAFF

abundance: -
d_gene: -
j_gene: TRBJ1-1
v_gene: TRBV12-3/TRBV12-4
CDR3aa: CASSPVRGTEAFF

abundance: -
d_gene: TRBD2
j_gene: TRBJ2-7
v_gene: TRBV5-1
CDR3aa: CASSGGTSGRTYEQYF

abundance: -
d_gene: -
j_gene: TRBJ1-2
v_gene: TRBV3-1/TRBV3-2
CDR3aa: CASSQIGAGYTF

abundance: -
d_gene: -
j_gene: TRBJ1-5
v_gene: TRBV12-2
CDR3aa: CASRPHQPQHF

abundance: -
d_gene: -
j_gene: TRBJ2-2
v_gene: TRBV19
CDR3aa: CASSYGGPGTGELFF

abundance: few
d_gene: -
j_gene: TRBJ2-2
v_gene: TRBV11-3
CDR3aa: CASSLDFTGELFF

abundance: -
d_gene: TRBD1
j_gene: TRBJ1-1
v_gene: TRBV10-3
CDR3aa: CAISEPGGGPWPEAFF

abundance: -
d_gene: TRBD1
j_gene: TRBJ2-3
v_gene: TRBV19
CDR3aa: CASRIGQGNTQYF

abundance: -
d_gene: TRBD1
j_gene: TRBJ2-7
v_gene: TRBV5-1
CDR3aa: CASSLRQGGYEQYF

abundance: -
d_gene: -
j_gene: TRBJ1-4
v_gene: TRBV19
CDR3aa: CASMRGDLATNEKLFF

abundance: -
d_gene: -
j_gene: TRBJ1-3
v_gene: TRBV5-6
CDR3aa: CASSLGQTLGNTIYF

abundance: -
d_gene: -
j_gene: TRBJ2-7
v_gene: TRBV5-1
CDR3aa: CASSLNWGDEQYF

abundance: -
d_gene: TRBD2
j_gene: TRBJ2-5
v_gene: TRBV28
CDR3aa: CASSLQRLAGVETQYF

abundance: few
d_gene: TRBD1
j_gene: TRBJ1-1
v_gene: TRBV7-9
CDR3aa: CASSLGSMGQQNTEAFF

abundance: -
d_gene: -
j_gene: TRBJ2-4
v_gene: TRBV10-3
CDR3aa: CAISESGVMNIQYF

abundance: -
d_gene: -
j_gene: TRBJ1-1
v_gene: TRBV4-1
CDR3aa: CASIGGRWTEAFF

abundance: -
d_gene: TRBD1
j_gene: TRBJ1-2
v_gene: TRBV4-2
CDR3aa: CASSQELGQVGNYGYTF

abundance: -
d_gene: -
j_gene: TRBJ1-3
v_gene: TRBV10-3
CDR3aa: CASLEGPGNTIYF

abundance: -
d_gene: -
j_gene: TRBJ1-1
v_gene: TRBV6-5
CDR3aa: CASRVNTEAFF

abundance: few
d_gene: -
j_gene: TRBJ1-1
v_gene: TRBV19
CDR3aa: CASTLSTLHTEAFF

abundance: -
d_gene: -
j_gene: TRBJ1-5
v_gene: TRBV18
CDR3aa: CASSPGGGNQPQHF

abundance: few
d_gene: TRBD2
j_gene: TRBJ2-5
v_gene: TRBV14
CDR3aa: CASSLLAGQETQYF

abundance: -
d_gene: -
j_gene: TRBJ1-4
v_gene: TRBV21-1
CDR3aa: CASTRTADCEKLFF

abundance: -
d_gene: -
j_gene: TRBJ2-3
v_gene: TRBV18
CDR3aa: CASSPLADSDTQYF

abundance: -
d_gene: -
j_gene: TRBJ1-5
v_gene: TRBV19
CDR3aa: CASSMLKGQPQHF

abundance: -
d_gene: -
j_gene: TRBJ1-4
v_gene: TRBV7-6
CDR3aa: CASSLSGGSNEKLFF

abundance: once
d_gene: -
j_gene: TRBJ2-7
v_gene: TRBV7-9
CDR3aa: CASSSDVNYEQYF

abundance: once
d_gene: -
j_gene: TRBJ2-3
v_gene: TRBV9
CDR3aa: CASSVEPTGDTQYF

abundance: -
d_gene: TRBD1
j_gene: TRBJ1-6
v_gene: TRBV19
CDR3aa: CASTTGQGRNSPLHF

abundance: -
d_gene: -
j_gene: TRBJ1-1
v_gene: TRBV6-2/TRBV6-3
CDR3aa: CASSLRQTTVAFF

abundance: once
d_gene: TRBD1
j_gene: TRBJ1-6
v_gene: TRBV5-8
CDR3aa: CASFIPGTGAAPLHF

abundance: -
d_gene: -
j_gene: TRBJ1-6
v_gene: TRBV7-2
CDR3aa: CAISSGLSSSYNSPLHF

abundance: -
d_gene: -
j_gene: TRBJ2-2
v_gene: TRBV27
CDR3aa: CASSLSKRRAGELFF

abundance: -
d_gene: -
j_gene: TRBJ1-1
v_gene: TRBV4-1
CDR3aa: CASSQDRENTEAFF

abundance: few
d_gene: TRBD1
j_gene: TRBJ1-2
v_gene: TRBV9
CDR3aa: CASSEWGTGDGGYTF

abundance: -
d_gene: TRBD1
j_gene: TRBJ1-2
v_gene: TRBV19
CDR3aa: CASSSTGTGSNYGYTF

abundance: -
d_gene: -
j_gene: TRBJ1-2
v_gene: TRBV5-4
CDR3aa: CASSLERDSGYTF

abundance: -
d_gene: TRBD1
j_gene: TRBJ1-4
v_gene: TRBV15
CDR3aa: CATSIQGFGEKLFF

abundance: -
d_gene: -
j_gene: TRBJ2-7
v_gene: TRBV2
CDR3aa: CASSLQHYEQYF

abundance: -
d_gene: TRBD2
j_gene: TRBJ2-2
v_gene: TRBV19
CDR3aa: CASSITGGNTGELFF

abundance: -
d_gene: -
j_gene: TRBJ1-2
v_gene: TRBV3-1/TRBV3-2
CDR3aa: CASSQAGEYTF